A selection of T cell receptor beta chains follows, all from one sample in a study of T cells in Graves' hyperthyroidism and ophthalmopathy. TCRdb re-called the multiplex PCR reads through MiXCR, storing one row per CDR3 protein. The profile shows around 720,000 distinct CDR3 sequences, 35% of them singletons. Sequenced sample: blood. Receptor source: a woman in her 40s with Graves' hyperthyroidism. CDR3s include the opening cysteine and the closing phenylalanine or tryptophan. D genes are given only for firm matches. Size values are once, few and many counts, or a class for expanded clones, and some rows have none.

cdr3_nt: TGTGCCAGCAGCCCTGGGACTACTCAACCCTACGAGCAGTACTTC
cdr3_aa: CASSPGTTQPYEQYF
clone_size: few
d_call: TRBD2
v_call: TRBV7-2
j_call: TRBJ2-7

cdr3_nt: TGTGCCATCAGTGAGTCAGAATCAAACTATGGCTACACCTTC
cdr3_aa: CAISESESNYGYTF
clone_size: -
d_call: -
v_call: TRBV10-3
j_call: TRBJ1-2

cdr3_nt: TGTGCCAGCAGCCCTCCACAGGGCCTAGGACTGTTTTTT
cdr3_aa: CASSPPQGLGLFF
clone_size: -
d_call: -
v_call: TRBV28
j_call: TRBJ1-4

cdr3_nt: TGCGCCAGCAGCCGGCCGGGACTAGCGGGAACCACCGGGGAGCTGTTTTTT
cdr3_aa: CASSRPGLAGTTGELFF
clone_size: -
d_call: TRBD2
v_call: TRBV5-1
j_call: TRBJ2-2

cdr3_nt: TGTGCCAGCAGCCTAGACAGGGAAGGGAACGGCTACACCTTC
cdr3_aa: CASSLDREGNGYTF
clone_size: few
d_call: TRBD1
v_call: TRBV7-9
j_call: TRBJ1-2

cdr3_nt: TGTGCCAGCAGCTCCCAAGGGCCGAGGTACGAGCAGTACTTC
cdr3_aa: CASSSQGPRYEQYF
clone_size: -
d_call: -
v_call: TRBV7-9
j_call: TRBJ2-7

cdr3_nt: TGTGCCAGCAGCTTAGGGGTGCGAGGGAGAAATTCACCCCTCCACTTT
cdr3_aa: CASSLGVRGRNSPLHF
clone_size: many
d_call: -
v_call: TRBV7-9
j_call: TRBJ1-6

cdr3_nt: TGCAGTGCTAGGACAGGGGGGGTCTACGAGCAGTACTTC
cdr3_aa: CSARTGGVYEQYF
clone_size: few
d_call: TRBD1
v_call: TRBV20-1
j_call: TRBJ2-7

cdr3_nt: TGTGCCAGCAGCTTAGGGTCAGGATCTGGAAACACCATATATTTT
cdr3_aa: CASSLGSGSGNTIYF
clone_size: many
d_call: -
v_call: TRBV5-1
j_call: TRBJ1-3

cdr3_nt: TGTGCCAGCAGCATCCCACCAGGGAACTATGGCTACACCTTC
cdr3_aa: CASSIPPGNYGYTF
clone_size: many
d_call: -
v_call: TRBV5-6
j_call: TRBJ1-2

cdr3_nt: TGTGCCAGCAGCACTCCCCGTTTTGACGGGGAGCTGTTTTTT
cdr3_aa: CASSTPRFDGELFF
clone_size: many
d_call: -
v_call: TRBV7-8
j_call: TRBJ2-2

cdr3_nt: TGCAGTGCTAGAGGAGGGGGAAGCTCTGGAAACACCATATATTTT
cdr3_aa: CSARGGGSSGNTIYF
clone_size: -
d_call: -
v_call: TRBV20-1
j_call: TRBJ1-3

cdr3_nt: TGTGCCAGCAGCATCGACAGCCCGCCGTCTCCCCAGCATTTT
cdr3_aa: CASSIDSPPSPQHF
clone_size: -
d_call: -
v_call: TRBV7-2
j_call: TRBJ1-5

cdr3_nt: TGTGCCAGCCCCAACATAGGACAGGGGATTTACGAGCAGTACTTC
cdr3_aa: CASPNIGQGIYEQYF
clone_size: -
d_call: TRBD1
v_call: TRBV25-1
j_call: TRBJ2-7

cdr3_nt: TGTGCCAGTAGTTTCGTACAGGGGGCAGTCAACTATGGCTACACCTTC
cdr3_aa: CASSFVQGAVNYGYTF
clone_size: -
d_call: TRBD1
v_call: TRBV19
j_call: TRBJ1-2

cdr3_nt: TGTGCCAGCAGCTTAGTCGACAGTTGGTACGAGCAGTACTTC
cdr3_aa: CASSLVDSWYEQYF
clone_size: many
d_call: -
v_call: TRBV7-9
j_call: TRBJ2-7

cdr3_nt: TGTGCCAGCCAACTGGAGGAAAAACTGTTTTTT
cdr3_aa: CASQLEEKLFF
clone_size: many
d_call: -
v_call: TRBV7-9
j_call: TRBJ1-4

cdr3_nt: TGTGCCAGCCTAAGACAGGGCGACACTGAAGCTTTCTTT
cdr3_aa: CASLRQGDTEAFF
clone_size: -
d_call: TRBD1
v_call: TRBV19
j_call: TRBJ1-1

cdr3_nt: TGTGCTAGTGGTTTGAGGGGGTTCAATCAGCCCCAGCATTTT
cdr3_aa: CASGLRGFNQPQHF
clone_size: few
d_call: -
v_call: TRBV12-5
j_call: TRBJ1-5

cdr3_nt: TGTGCCACCCATCCCGGACGAAACACTGAAGCTTTCTTT
cdr3_aa: CATHPGRNTEAFF
clone_size: many
d_call: -
v_call: TRBV6-5
j_call: TRBJ1-1

cdr3_nt: TGTGCCTCTGGACAGGGCAGGAACACCATATATTTT
cdr3_aa: CASGQGRNTIYF
clone_size: -
d_call: TRBD1
v_call: TRBV30
j_call: TRBJ1-3

cdr3_nt: TGTGCCACCAGCGGGGACAGGGGATTGGGCACTAATGAAAAACTGTTTTTT
cdr3_aa: CATSGDRGLGTNEKLFF
clone_size: many
d_call: TRBD1
v_call: TRBV15
j_call: TRBJ1-4

cdr3_nt: TGTGCCAGCATACAAGAGATGGGGATCAACTATGGCTACACCTTC
cdr3_aa: CASIQEMGINYGYTF
clone_size: few
d_call: -
v_call: TRBV2
j_call: TRBJ1-2